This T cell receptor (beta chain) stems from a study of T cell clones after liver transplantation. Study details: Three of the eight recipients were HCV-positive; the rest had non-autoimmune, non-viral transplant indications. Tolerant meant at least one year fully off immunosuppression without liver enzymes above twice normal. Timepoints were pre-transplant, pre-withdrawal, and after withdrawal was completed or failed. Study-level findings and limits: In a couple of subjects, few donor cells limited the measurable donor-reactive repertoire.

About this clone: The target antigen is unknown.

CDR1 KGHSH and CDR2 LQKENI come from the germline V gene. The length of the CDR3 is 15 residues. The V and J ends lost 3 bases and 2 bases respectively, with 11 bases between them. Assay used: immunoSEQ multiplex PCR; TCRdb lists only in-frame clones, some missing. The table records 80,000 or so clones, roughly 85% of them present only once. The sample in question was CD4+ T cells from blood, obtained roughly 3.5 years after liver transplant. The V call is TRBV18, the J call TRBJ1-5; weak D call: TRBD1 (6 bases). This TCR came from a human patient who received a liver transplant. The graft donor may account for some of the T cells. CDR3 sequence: CASSPWGARNQPQHF. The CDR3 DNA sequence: TGTGCCAGCTCACCGTGGGGGGCACGCAATCAGCCCCAGCATTTT.